Each of the 18 T cell receptor beta chains below was sequenced from the same sample in a study of T cell responses to AZD1222 COVID-19 vaccine. Method: immunoSEQ multiplex PCR; TCRdb's copy keeps in-frame clones and lacks some. The sample lists more than 70,000 clones, just over 85% occurring once. The material sequenced was peripheral blood, taken on day 0 of AZD1222 vaccination. The origin of the receptors is an adult in good health.

This rearrangement joins TRBV5-6 to TRBJ1-5; 8 bases map to TRBD1. The junction had 9 bases not matched to a gene; V was cut back by 4 bases and J by 0 bases. This CDR3 has 17 amino acids. CDR1 and CDR2 (germline): SGHDT, YYEEEE. CDR3: CASSGGQGGYSNQPQHF. CDR3 nucleotide sequence: TGTGCCAGCAGCGGTGGACAGGGTGGTTATAGCAATCAGCCCCAGCATTTT.

In this sample, this clone turned up once. The chain links TRBV4-3 to TRBJ1-2, with D perhaps TRBD1 (5 bases). The CDR3 spans 14 residues. The V gene lost 0 bases and the J gene lost 8 bases, with 13 bases spanning the gap. Germline CDR1 reads LGHNA; CDR2 reads YSLEER. CDR3 sequence: CASSQETGPEGYTF. In nucleotides, the CDR3 is TGCGCCAGCAGCCAAGAGACGGGACCGGAGGGCTACACCTTC.

The genes are TRBV24-1 and TRBJ1-3, with D uncertain. The germline CDR1 and CDR2 sequences are KGHDR and SFDVKD. V was pared by 7 bases and J by 0 bases, with 9 bases between. CDR3 length: 14 amino acids. CDR3 sequence (DNA): TGTGCCACCAGGCATCGGAGCTCTGGAAACACCATATATTTT. Translation gives CATRHRSSGNTIYF.

J is TRBJ1-2 and V is TRBV19, with TRBD1 identical over 8 bases. V gave up 2 bases and J gave up 6 bases; unmatched junction bases: 5. Germline loops: CDR1 LNHDA, CDR2 SQIVND (reference sequence). The CDR3 is 14 residues long. The CDR3 loop reads CASSIPDRADGYTF. The CDR3 region has the DNA TGTGCCAGTAGTATACCGGACAGGGCAGATGGCTACACCTTC.

The chain joins TRBV3-1 (or the pseudogene TRBV3-2) to TRBJ1-1, with D tentatively TRBD1 (6 bases). Germline V CDR1 and CDR2: LGHDT, YNNKEL (reference sequence). This CDR3 is 15 amino acids long. V was pared by 3 bases and J by 3 bases, with 14 bases between. CDR3 nucleotide sequence: TGTGCCAGCAGCCATCACAGGGATGGGTACACTGAAGCTTTCTTT. This gives the protein CASSHHRDGYTEAFF.

The rearrangement uses TRBV7-8 and TRBJ1-5; weak D call: TRBD1 (5 bases). This CDR3 has 15 amino acids. The V gene's germline CDR1 is SGHVS and CDR2 FQNEAQ. The V end was cut by 1 base, the J end by 5 bases, with 12 bases between. The CDR3 DNA is TGTGCCAGCAGCTTAGGTTTTGGGGCCTATCAGCCCCAGCATTTT. Translation gives CASSLGFGAYQPQHF.

The CDR3 loop reads CASRSGASYEQYF. CDR3 DNA: TGTGCCAGCCGATCAGGGGCGTCCTACGAGCAGTACTTC. The chain combines TRBV28 with TRBJ2-7; weak D call: TRBD1 (6 bases). CDR3 length: 13 amino acids. Germline CDR1 MDHEN, CDR2 SYDVKM. Trimming shortened V by 8 bases and J by 1 base, and 12 bases separated the two germline ends.

The gene calls are TRBV20-1 and TRBJ2-3; D unclear. V lost 3 bases and J lost 2, with 6 bases in between. CDR3 length: 12 amino acids. The germline CDR1 and CDR2 sequences are DFQATT and SNEGSKA (reference sequence). CDR3 loop: CSASGATDTQYF. In DNA form, the CDR3 reads TGCAGTGCTAGTGGTGCCACAGATACGCAGTATTTT.

The chain has TRBV28 and TRBJ2-6; D not resolved. The CDR3 contains 13 residues. Germline V gives CDR1 MDHEN, CDR2 SYDVKM. The germline V and J ends were trimmed by 4 bases and 7 bases, with 8 bases remaining between them. CDR3 amino acids: CASSSPRANVLTF. The CDR3 bases are TGTGCCAGCAGTTCCCCTCGAGCCAACGTCCTGACTTTC.

This clone was detected once. V is TRBV5-1 and J is TRBJ2-7, with 12 bases identical to TRBD2. In germline, CDR1 is SGHRS, CDR2 YFSETQ. The J segment lost 1 base and the V segment lost 0 bases, leaving 8 bases of the junction unmatched. The CDR3 is 18 residues long. CDR3 protein: CASSLGLAGGPRSYEQYF. Here the CDR3 DNA reads TGCGCCAGCAGCTTGGGGCTAGCGGGAGGGCCTAGGTCCTACGAGCAGTACTTC.

The V and J genes are TRBV7-7 and TRBJ2-3; 7 bases align to TRBD2. This CDR3 has 16 residues. Germline CDR1 reads SSHAT; CDR2 reads FNYEAQ (reference sequence). V dropped 3 bases and J dropped 3; count of bases not matched to a gene: 9. This CDR3 is CASSFGLAEGTDTQYF. In nucleotides, the CDR3 is TGTGCCAGCAGCTTTGGCCTAGCGGAGGGGACAGATACGCAGTATTTT.

This clone has just a few counts. The chain recombines TRBV5-6 with TRBJ2-3; 8 bases are shared with TRBD2. CDR1 is SGHDT, CDR2 YYEEEE, per germline. With V trimmed by 10 bases and J by 1 base, 8 bases remained unmatched. This CDR3 has 14 residues. CDR3: CAVRASGRTDTQYF. CDR3 DNA sequence: TGTGCCGTTCGGGCTAGCGGGCGCACAGATACGCAGTATTTT.

V is TRBV11-3 and J is TRBJ1-1, with D unresolved. From germline, CDR1 is SGHNT and CDR2 YENEEA. This CDR3 is built from 13 residues. The germline V and J ends were trimmed by 0 bases and 1 base, with 3 bases remaining between them. CDR3 in amino acids: CASSLDRNTEAFF. The DNA for the CDR3 is TGTGCCAGCAGCTTAGATCGGAACACTGAAGCTTTCTTT.

The V gene is TRBV28, the J gene TRBJ1-5, with TRBD1 matching 7 bases. This CDR3 region has 16 residues. V was clipped by 2 bases and J by 4 bases; unmatched bases: 8. In germline, CDR1 is MDHEN, CDR2 SYDVKM. The CDR3 reads CASSLPIRRGNQPQHF. The CDR3 DNA reads as TGTGCCAGCAGTTTACCCATACGCAGGGGGAATCAGCCCCAGCATTTT.

This clone has a single count. The chain employs TRBV23-1 and TRBJ2-7, with TRBD1 as a possible D gene (6 bases). TRBV23-1 is an ORF, and what it does is uncertain. V was shortened by 7 bases and J by 2 bases, with 24 bases between the two germline ends. The CDR3 length is 17 residues. The DNA for the CDR3 is TGCGCCAGCACCCGTTCTCGGTGCGACAGGTGTCCCTACGAGCAGTACTTC. This sequence encodes CASTRSRCDRCPYEQYF.

The J gene is TRBJ1-2, the V gene TRBV4-3, with TRBD1 identical over 7 bases. The ends lost 4 bases at V and 2 bases at J; junction bases unmatched: 7. CDR3 length: 15 amino acids. Germline loops: CDR1 LGHNA, CDR2 YSLEER. The CDR3 sequence is CASSLSRGLNYGYTF. The CDR3 coding sequence is TGCGCCAGCAGCCTCTCGAGGGGGCTAAACTATGGCTACACCTTC.

V usage is TRBV28 and J usage is TRBJ1-1, with D perhaps matching TRBD1 (6 bases). The CDR3 extends over 14 amino acids. V lost 5 bases and J lost 6, with 16 bases in between. CDR1 MDHEN and CDR2 SYDVKM come from the germline V gene. Here the CDR3 reads CASSPWGAIPEAFF. CDR3 nucleotide sequence: TGTGCCAGCAGTCCCTGGGGGGCGATACCTGAAGCTTTCTTT.

In its sample, this clone was seen once. The gene calls are TRBV19 and TRBJ2-5, with TRBD1 as a possible D gene (7 bases). This CDR3 has 15 residues. Germline-derived CDR1 and CDR2 are LNHDA and SQIVND (reference sequence). Trimming cost V 5 bases and J 2 bases, with 15 bases left between them. In DNA, the CDR3 is TGTGCCAGTAGTCCCGGACAGGACTATCAAGAGACCCAGTACTTC. It is translated as CASSPGQDYQETQYF.